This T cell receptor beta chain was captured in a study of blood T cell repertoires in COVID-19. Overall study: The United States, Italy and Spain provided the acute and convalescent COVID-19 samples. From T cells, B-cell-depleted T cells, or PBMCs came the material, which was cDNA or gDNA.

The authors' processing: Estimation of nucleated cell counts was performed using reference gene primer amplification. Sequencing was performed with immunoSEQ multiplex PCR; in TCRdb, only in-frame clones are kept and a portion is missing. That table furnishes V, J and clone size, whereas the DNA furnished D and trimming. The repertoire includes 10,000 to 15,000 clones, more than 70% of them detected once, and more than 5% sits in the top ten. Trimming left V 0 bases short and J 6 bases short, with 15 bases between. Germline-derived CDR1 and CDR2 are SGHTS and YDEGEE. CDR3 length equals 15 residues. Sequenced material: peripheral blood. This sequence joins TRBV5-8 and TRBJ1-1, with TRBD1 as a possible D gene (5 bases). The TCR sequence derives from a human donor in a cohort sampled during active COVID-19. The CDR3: CASSLAIWGIPEAFF. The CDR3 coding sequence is TGTGCCAGCAGCTTGGCCATCTGGGGCATTCCTGAAGCTTTCTTT.